This note documents a single TCR beta chain sequence. This sample is drawn from a study of blood T cell repertoires in COVID-19. Study-level background: COVID-19 samples from acute and convalescent phases originated in the United States, Italy and Spain. T cells, B-cell-depleted T cells, or PBMCs supplied cDNA or gDNA.

Authors' analysis steps: Estimates of nucleated cell counts were drawn from the amplification of reference gene primers. This table comes from immunoSEQ multiplex PCR, and its TCRdb copy is limited to in-frame clones, with some not included. V, J and clone size were drawn from that table, and D and trimming were deduced from the DNA. The sample holds about 120,000 clones; roughly 90% are singletons and the top ten take about 19%. V shed 0 bases and J 4 bases; nucleotides not matched to a gene: 7. There are 18 residues in the CDR3. Germline assignment: CDR1 SGHRS and CDR2 YFSETQ. The chain employs TRBV5-1 and TRBJ2-3; 14 positions match TRBD2. Sequencing was done on a sample of peripheral blood. This receptor was taken from a human donor with acute or convalescent COVID-19. The donor label of this sample is uncertain. CDR3 nucleotides: TGCGCCAGCAGCTTGGGACTAGCGGGGGGGCCCGGCGCAGATACGCAGTATTTT. Protein sequence: CASSLGLAGGPGADTQYF.